The T cell receptor (beta chain) under discussion was sequenced for a study of blood T cell repertoires in COVID-19. Study at large: Material from acute and convalescent COVID-19 was sourced from the United States, Italy and Spain. From T cells, B-cell-depleted T cells, or PBMCs came the material, which was cDNA or gDNA.

Per germline, CDR1 KGHSH and CDR2 LQKENI. V was pared by 6 bases and J by 8 bases, with 6 bases of the junction left unmatched. CDR3 length equals 14 residues. Original data processing: By means of reference gene primer amplification, nucleated cell counts were estimated. Repertoires were generated with immunoSEQ multiplex PCR, while TCRdb's copy carries only in-frame clones and drops some. V, J and clone size are taken as reported in that table, and D and trimming were inferred from the DNA itself. The sample lists over 30,000 clones, about 90% occurring once. The chain joins TRBV18 to TRBJ1-6, with TRBD1 matching over 8 bases. The TCR comes from a man in his 70s with active or convalescent COVID-19. Sequencing was done on a sample of peripheral blood. DNA for the CDR3: TGTGCCAGCTCTCCCACAGGGGGGGATTCACCCCTCCACTTT. Protein product: CASSPTGGDSPLHF.